This T cell receptor (beta chain) derives from a study of blood T cell repertoires in COVID-19. For the study at large: Italy, Spain and the United States were the sources of the convalescent and acute COVID-19 samples.

J was trimmed by 3 bases and V by 5 bases; bases with no gene match: 5. This CDR3 region has 14 residues. CDR1 and CDR2 (germline): SGHNT, YYREEE (reference sequence). In the source study's methods: Nucleated cell number was recorded as an estimate derived from reference gene primer amplification. Repertoires were generated with immunoSEQ multiplex PCR, while TCRdb's copy carries only in-frame clones and drops some. V and J calls and clone size are copied from that table; D and trimming were computed from the DNA. Of hundreds of thousands of clones listed, about 86% are singletons. This receptor was obtained from a woman in her fifties or sixties with acute or convalescent COVID-19. The specimen was peripheral blood. This sequence joins TRBV5-4 and TRBJ2-1; 7 positions agree with TRBD1. The CDR3 bases are TGTGCCAGCAGATCCGGGACAGTCTACAATGAGCAGTTCTTC. As protein: CASRSGTVYNEQFF.